This TCR beta chain was found in a study of shared clonotypes between healthy human individuals. The wider study: Donors had three CD4 naive, three CD4 memory, two CD8 naive and one CD8 memory plate apiece. Whole-study findings and limits: Sorted-subset sequencing, rarefaction showed, was incomplete despite large depth. Shared across a handful of donors were roughly 5.3% of the naive CD4 clonotypes.

Several immunoSEQ 96-well plates shared each subset's DNA, each plate a replicate. This table comes from immunoSEQ multiplex PCR, and its TCRdb copy is limited to in-frame clones, with some not included. Counted here are a few million clones, roughly nine tenths occurring once; the ten biggest clones make up about 0.13%. Germline CDR1 reads LNHDA; CDR2 reads SQIVND (reference sequence). V lost 3 bases to trimming and J lost 5 bases, with 8 bases between them. This CDR3 region has 12 residues. This clone came up a few times. The antigen remains undetermined. The clonotype originates from a man aged 18 to 35 in good health. The sample consisted of naive CD4+ T cells sorted from blood. The subset here: CD45RA+ positively selected. This chain joins TRBV19 and TRBJ2-7; D remains ambiguous. CDR3 nucleotide sequence: TGTGCCAGTAGTATTAGGGCAGACGAGCAGTACTTC. Translated: CASSIRADEQYF.